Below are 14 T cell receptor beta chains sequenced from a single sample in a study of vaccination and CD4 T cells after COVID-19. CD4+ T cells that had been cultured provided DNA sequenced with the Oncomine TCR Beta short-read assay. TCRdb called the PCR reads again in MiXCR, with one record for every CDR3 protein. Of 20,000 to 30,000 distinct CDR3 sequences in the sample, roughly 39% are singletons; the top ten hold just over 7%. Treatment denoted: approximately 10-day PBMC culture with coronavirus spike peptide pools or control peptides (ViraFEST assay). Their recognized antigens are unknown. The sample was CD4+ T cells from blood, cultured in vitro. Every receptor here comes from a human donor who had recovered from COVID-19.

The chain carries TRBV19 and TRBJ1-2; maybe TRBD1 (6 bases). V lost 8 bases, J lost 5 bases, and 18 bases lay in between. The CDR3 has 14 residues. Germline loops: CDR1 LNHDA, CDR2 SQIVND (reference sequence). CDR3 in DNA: TGTGCCAGTGTACGGGGGCGCGGACTATATGGCTACACCTTC. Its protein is CASVRGRGLYGYTF.

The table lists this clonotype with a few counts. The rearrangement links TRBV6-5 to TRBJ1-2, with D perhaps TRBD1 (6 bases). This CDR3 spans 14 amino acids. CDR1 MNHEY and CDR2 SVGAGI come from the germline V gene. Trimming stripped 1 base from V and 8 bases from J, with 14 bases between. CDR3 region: CASSYWGLGRGYTF. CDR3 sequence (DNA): TGTGCCAGCAGTTACTGGGGGCTGGGGCGAGGCTACACCTTC.

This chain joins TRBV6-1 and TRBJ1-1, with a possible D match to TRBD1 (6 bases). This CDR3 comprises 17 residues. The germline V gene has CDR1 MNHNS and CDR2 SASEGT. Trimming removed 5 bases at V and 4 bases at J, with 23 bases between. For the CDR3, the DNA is TGTGCCAGCAGTCGCCTGACCACAGGGCTCCCGGCCACTGAAGCTTTCTTT. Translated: CASSRLTTGLPATEAFF.

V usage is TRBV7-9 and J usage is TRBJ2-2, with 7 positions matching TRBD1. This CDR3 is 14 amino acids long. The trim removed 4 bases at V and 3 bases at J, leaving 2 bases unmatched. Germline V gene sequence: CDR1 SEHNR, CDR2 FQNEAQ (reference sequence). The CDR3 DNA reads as TGTGCCAGCAGCTCCGGGACAGACACCGGGGAGCTGTTTTTT. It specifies CASSSGTDTGELFF.

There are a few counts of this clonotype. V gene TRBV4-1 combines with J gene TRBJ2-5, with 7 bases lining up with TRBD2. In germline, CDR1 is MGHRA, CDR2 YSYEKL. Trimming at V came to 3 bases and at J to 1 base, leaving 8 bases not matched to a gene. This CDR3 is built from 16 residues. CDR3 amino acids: CASSHTGAGTQETQYF. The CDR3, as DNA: TGCGCCAGCAGCCACACAGGAGCGGGAACCCAAGAGACCCAGTACTTC.

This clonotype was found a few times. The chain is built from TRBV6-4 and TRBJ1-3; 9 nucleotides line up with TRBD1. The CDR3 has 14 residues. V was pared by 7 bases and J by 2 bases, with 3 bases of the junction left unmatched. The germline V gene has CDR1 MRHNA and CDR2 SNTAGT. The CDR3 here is CASNRTGAGNTIYF. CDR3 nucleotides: TGTGCCAGCAATAGGACAGGGGCTGGAAACACCATATATTTT.

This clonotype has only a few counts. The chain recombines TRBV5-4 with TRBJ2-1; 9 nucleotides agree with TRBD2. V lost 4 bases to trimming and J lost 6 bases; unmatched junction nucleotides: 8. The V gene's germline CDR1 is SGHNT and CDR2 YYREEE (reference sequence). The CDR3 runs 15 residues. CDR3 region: CASSPAWTSANEQFF. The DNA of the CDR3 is TGTGCCAGCAGCCCTGCCTGGACTAGCGCCAATGAGCAGTTCTTC. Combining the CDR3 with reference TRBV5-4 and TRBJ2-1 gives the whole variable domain ETGVTQSPTHLIKTRGQQVTLRCSSQSGHNTVSWYQQALGQGPQFIFQYYREEENGRGNFPPRFSGLQFPNYSSELNVNALELDDSALYLCASSPAWTSANEQFFGPGTRLTVL.

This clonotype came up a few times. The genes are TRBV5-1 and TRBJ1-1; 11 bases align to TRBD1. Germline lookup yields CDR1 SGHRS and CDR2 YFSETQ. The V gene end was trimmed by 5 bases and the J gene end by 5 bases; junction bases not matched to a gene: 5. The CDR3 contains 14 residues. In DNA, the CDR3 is TGCGCCAGCAGTTCCGGACAGGGGGCGACTGAAGCTTTCTTT. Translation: CASSSGQGATEAFF. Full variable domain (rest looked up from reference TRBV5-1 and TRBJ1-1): KAGVTQTPRYLIKTRGQQVTLSCSPISGHRSVSWYQQTPGQGLQFLFEYFSETQRNKGNFPGRFSGRQFSNSRSEMNVSTLELGDSALYLCASSSGQGATEAFFGQGTRLTVV.

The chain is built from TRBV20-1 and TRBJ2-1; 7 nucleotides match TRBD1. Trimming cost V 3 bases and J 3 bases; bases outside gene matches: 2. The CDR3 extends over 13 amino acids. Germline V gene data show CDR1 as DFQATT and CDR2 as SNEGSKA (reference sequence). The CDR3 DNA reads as TGCAGTGCTAGTACAGGGGACTACAATGAGCAGTTCTTC. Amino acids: CSASTGDYNEQFF.

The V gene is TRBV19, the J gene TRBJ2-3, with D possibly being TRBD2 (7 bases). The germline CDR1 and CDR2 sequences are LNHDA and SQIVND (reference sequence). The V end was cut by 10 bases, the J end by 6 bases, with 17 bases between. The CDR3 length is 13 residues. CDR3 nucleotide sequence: TGTGCCACTCGACCCGGGGGGCGTGATACGCAGTATTTT. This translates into CATRPGGRDTQYF.

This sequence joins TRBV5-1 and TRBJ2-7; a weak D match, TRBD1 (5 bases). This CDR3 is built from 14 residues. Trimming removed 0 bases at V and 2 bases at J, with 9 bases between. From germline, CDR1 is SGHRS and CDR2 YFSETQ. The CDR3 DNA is TGCGCCAGCAGCTTGGAGGGGCCTCCCTACGAGCAGTACTTC. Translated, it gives CASSLEGPPYEQYF.

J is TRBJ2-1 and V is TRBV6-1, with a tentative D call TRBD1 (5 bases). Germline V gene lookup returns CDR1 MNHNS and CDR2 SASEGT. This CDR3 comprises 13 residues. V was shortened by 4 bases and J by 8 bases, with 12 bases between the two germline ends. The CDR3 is CASSARVKDEQFF. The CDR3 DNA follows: TGTGCCAGCAGTGCCAGGGTTAAGGATGAGCAGTTCTTC.

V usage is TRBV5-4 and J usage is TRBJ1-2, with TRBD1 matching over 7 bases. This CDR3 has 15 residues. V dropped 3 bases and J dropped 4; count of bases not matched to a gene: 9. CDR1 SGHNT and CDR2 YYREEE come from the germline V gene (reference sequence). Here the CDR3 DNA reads TGTGCCAGCAGCTATCAGGGGGATCCTAGCTATGGCTACACCTTC. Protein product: CASSYQGDPSYGYTF.

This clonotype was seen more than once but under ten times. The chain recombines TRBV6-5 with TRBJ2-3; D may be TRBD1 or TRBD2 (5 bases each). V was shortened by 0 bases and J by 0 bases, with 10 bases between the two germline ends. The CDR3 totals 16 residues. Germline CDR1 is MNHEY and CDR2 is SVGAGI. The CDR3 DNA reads TGTGCCAGCAGTTACTCCTCGGGACGCAGCACAGATACGCAGTATTTT. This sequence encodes CASSYSSGRSTDTQYF.